This T cell receptor (beta chain) is drawn from a study of shared clonotypes between healthy human individuals. To note about this clone: The same CDR3 is also encoded by other DNA sequences in this sample.

Ten immunoSEQ deep assay plates were used to sequence unsorted PBMC DNA. Sequencing was performed with immunoSEQ multiplex PCR; in TCRdb, only in-frame clones are kept and a portion is missing. The profile shows fewer than 650,000 clones, around 76% of them singletons. The length of the CDR3 is 13 residues. CDR1 is SGHNT and CDR2 is YENEEA in the germline V gene. V shed 2 bases and J shed 4 bases, with 8 bases lying between them. The sample consisted of PBMCs. The chain combines TRBV11-3 with TRBJ1-1; tentative D call: TRBD1 (5 bases). The TCR comes from a woman in her thirties or forties in good health. Some clones in this sample may be carry-over from other donors' samples. CDR3: CASSLSGTTEAFF. As DNA, the CDR3 is TGTGCCAGCAGCTTATCCGGGACCACTGAAGCTTTCTTT.